The 24 T cell receptor beta chains listed next were all sequenced from one sample in a study of low-dose radiotherapy and immunotherapy resistance in tumors. Primers targeting TRAV and TRBV primed first-strand cDNA, covering alpha and beta chains. TCRs were put through 20 to 25 PCR cycles of amplification with Phusion. A constant-region primer and the V-primer adapter served as the primer pair. TCRdb ran MiXCR on the reads and lists one entry per CDR3 protein. The data show around 13,000 distinct CDR3 sequences, 60% seen once. These receptors were obtained from a human donor with advanced metastatic prostate, ovarian, gallbladder or colorectal cancer (not recorded which). This table probably holds off-target reads from a library built for another chain.

About this clonotype itself: Relative to the germline gene, one junction end is altered; a read error may explain this. V gene TRBV7-8 combines with J gene TRBJ2-7; 7 bases line up with TRBD2. This CDR3 is built from 12 residues. CDR1 and CDR2 (germline): SGHVS, FQNEAQ. The CDR3 bases are TGTGCCAGCAGCCAAACTAGCGCAATCCGGGACTTC. Its protein product is CASSQTSAIRDF.

This rearrangement joins TRBV27 to TRBJ1-1, with D tentatively TRBD1 (5 bases). Trimming took off 1 base at V and 6 bases at J, with 15 bases between the two ends. The CDR3 sequence is 15 residues long. Germline V gives CDR1 MNHEY, CDR2 SMNVEV (reference sequence). CDR3 loop: CASSLLGAKVAEAFF. Here the CDR3 DNA reads TGTGCCAGCAGTTTATTAGGGGCGAAGGTCGCTGAAGCTTTCTTT.

This sequence joins TRBV2 and TRBJ2-3; 8 nucleotides align to TRBD2. The germline CDR1 and CDR2 sequences are SNHLY and FYNNEI. This CDR3 has 15 residues. V shed 4 bases and J 6 bases; nucleotides not matched to a gene: 9. The CDR3 is CASSGQAGDSDTQYF. The CDR3 nucleotides read TGTGCCAGCAGTGGTCAAGCGGGAGATTCGGATACGCAGTATTTT.

The V and J genes are TRBV27 and TRBJ2-1; 8 bases are a match to TRBD1. With V trimmed by 7 bases and J by 5 bases, 10 bases remained unmatched. The CDR3 spans 15 residues. Germline CDR1 MNHEY, CDR2 SMNVEV (reference sequence). The CDR3 protein is CASTGGGTGDNEQFF. CDR3 bases: TGTGCCAGCACCGGGGGCGGGACAGGTGACAATGAGCAGTTCTTC.

The V gene is TRBV30, the J gene TRBJ2-5; D is undetermined. Trimming took 2 bases from V and 2 from J, leaving 6 bases between them. CDR3 length: 12 amino acids. Germline V gives CDR1 GTSNPN, CDR2 SVGIG (reference sequence). The chain's CDR3 is CAWSPVQETQYF. DNA of the CDR3: TGTGCCTGGAGTCCGGTGCAAGAGACCCAGTACTTC.

The sample holds a few counts of this clonotype. The chain couples TRBV6-2 or TRBV6-3 to TRBJ1-1, with 8 positions matching TRBD1. The CDR3 totals 15 residues. Looked up from germline, CDR1 is MNHEY and CDR2 is SVGEGT. Losses at the gene ends were 6 bases for V and 6 bases for J; bases not matched to a gene: 12. CDR3: CASRHSYRGWAEAFF. In DNA, the CDR3 is TGTGCCAGCAGACATAGCTACAGGGGGTGGGCTGAAGCTTTCTTT.

This clonotype has a handful of counts. This chain connects TRBV30 to TRBJ1-5, with D maybe TRBD1 (6 bases). The V gene's germline CDR1 is GTSNPN and CDR2 SVGIG (reference sequence). This CDR3 comprises 13 residues. With 1 base removed from V and 2 bases from J, the gap between germline ends came to 6 bases. In nucleotides, the CDR3 is TGTGCCTGGAGTGAGGGGGGCAATCAGCCCCAGCATTTT. Translating gives CAWSEGGNQPQHF.

The J gene is TRBJ2-1, the V gene TRBV18; D is ambiguous. This CDR3 spans 11 amino acids. V lost 6 bases and J lost 12, with 12 bases in between. From germline, CDR1 is KGHSH and CDR2 LQKENI. The CDR3 here is CASSPTEMQFF. In nucleotides, the CDR3 is TGTGCCAGCTCTCCGACGGAGATGCAGTTCTTC.

The genes are TRBV4-3 and TRBJ2-3, with 7 bases identical to TRBD1. The junction had 5 bases not matched to a gene; V was cut back by 0 bases and J by 5 bases. The CDR3 covers 15 residues. Germline-derived CDR1 and CDR2 are LGHNA and YSLEER. The CDR3 is CASSQEWDSQDTQYF. DNA of the CDR3: TGCGCCAGCAGCCAAGAGTGGGACAGCCAAGATACGCAGTATTTT.

This clonotype was seen a handful of times. This chain links TRBV12-3 or TRBV12-4 with TRBJ2-1; possibly TRBD1 or TRBD2 for D (5 bases each). V was trimmed by 6 bases and J by 7 bases, leaving 19 bases between them. The CDR3 is 15 residues long. CDR3 DNA: TGTGCCAGCAGATATTCCGGGACGCCAGGGAATGAGCAGTTCTTC. It encodes CASRYSGTPGNEQFF.

This clonotype was found a few times. This chain joins TRBV12-3 or TRBV12-4 and TRBJ1-1, with D maybe TRBD1 (6 bases). Trimming shortened V by 7 bases and J by 0 bases, and 24 bases separated the two germline ends. The CDR3 totals 18 residues. The CDR3: CASTVIVGAEFMNTEAFF. CDR3 nucleotide sequence: TGTGCCAGCACCGTTATTGTGGGGGCGGAGTTCATGAACACTGAAGCTTTCTTT.

This clonotype was found a few times. The chain combines TRBV5-1 with TRBJ1-4; D ambiguous. Germline assignment: CDR1 SGHRS and CDR2 YFSETQ. The CDR3 is made up of 17 amino acids. V shed 0 bases and J shed 0 bases, with 12 bases lying between them. CDR3 nucleotides: TGCGCCAGCAGCTTGGGTCTCACCGGAGCAACTAATGAAAAACTGTTTTTT. As protein: CASSLGLTGATNEKLFF.

CDR3 sequence (DNA): TGCGCCAGCAGCTACCCGGACAGGGGTCAGGGCGAGCAGTACTTC. Translated: CASSYPDRGQGEQYF. This chain connects TRBV5-1 to TRBJ2-7, with 9 nucleotides matching TRBD1. The CDR3 length is 15 residues. V gave up 3 bases and J gave up 6 bases; unmatched junction bases: 10. Germline CDR1 SGHRS, CDR2 YFSETQ.

The chain joins TRBV26 to TRBJ2-7; the table calls TRBD1, which could not be checked here. TRBV26 is labeled a pseudogene. The CDR3 extends over 16 amino acids. The CDR3 reads CASNPLRDRASYEQYF. In DNA form, the CDR3 reads TGTGCCAGCAATCCTCTCCGGGACAGGGCATCCTACGAGCAGTACTTC.

The chain carries TRBV28 and TRBJ1-3; D gene uncertain. V was clipped by 2 bases and J by 8 bases, with 1 base between them. The CDR3 consists of 10 residues. CDR1 MDHEN and CDR2 SYDVKM come from the germline V gene. CDR3 coding DNA: TGTGCCAGCAGTTTAGACACCATATATTTT. It is translated as CASSLDTIYF.

The chain uses TRBV23-1 and TRBJ2-2, with a tentative D call TRBD1 (6 bases). TRBV23-1 is an open reading frame whose function is uncertain. This CDR3 comprises 15 residues. V lost 0 bases and J lost 7, with 12 bases in between. CDR3: CASSQSHQGIGELFF. Written as DNA, the CDR3 is TGCGCCAGCAGTCAATCGCACCAGGGGATCGGGGAGCTGTTTTTT.

This clonotype was picked up a small number of times. V usage is TRBV5-6 and J usage is TRBJ2-1; D not resolved. Trimming pared 0 bases from V and 4 bases from J, leaving 5 bases between. Germline lookup yields CDR1 SGHDT and CDR2 YYEEEE. The CDR3 is 13 residues long. The CDR3 region is CASSLGGYNEQFF. CDR3 DNA: TGTGCCAGCAGCTTGGGTGGATACAATGAGCAGTTCTTC. The entire variable domain, with the rest obtained from reference TRBV5-6 and TRBJ2-1, is as follows: DAGVTQSPTHLIKTRGQQVTLRCSPKSGHDTVSWYQQALGQGPQFIFQYYEEEERQRGNFPDRFSGHQFPNYSSELNVNALLLGDSALYLCASSLGGYNEQFFGPGTRLTVL.

This clonotype was counted only a few times. The chain has TRBV5-4 and TRBJ2-7; the D gene could be TRBD1 or TRBD2 (6 bases each). The CDR3 length is 13 residues. Trimming stripped 3 bases from V and 5 bases from J, with 12 bases between. CDR1 is SGHNT and CDR2 is YYREEE in the germline V gene (reference sequence). The CDR3 DNA follows: TGTGCCAGCAGCTGGAGGGGGTCCGACGAGCAGTACTTC. Its protein is CASSWRGSDEQYF.

This clonotype has only a few counts. The chain links TRBV7-8 to TRBJ1-2; D might be TRBD1 (6 bases). V was clipped by 5 bases and J by 6 bases, with 13 bases between them. Germline CDR1 is SGHVS and CDR2 is FQNEAQ. This CDR3 contains 13 residues. CDR3 sequence: CASSISGGDGYTF. CDR3 DNA sequence: TGTGCCAGCAGCATATCCGGGGGCGATGGCTACACCTTC.

The V call is TRBV7-2, the J call TRBJ2-2; TRBD2 is a possible D gene (7 bases). Germline CDR1 is SGHTA and CDR2 is FQGNSA. This CDR3 contains 13 residues. Trimming removed 0 bases at V and 10 bases at J, with 9 bases between. The CDR3 loop reads CASSLARGLELFF. In nucleotides, the CDR3 is TGTGCCAGCAGCTTAGCGCGGGGGCTGGAGCTGTTTTTT.

This chain uses TRBV6-2 or TRBV6-3 with TRBJ1-1, with D perhaps matching TRBD1 (5 bases). This CDR3 comprises 13 residues. V was trimmed by 6 bases and J by 6 bases, leaving 14 bases between them. Germline V gene sequence: CDR1 MNHEY, CDR2 SVGEGT. CDR3 sequence (DNA): TGTGCCAGCAGGATCAACGGGGCCCCTGAAGCTTTCTTT. This translates into CASRINGAPEAFF.

This clonotype was recorded a few times. This sequence joins TRBV28 and TRBJ1-2; TRBD1 matches at 7 bases. Per the germline V gene, CDR1 is MDHEN and CDR2 is SYDVKM. The CDR3 loop spans 14 amino acids. Unmatched junction bases numbered 9, after V lost 11 bases and J lost 0 bases. CDR3 bases: TGTGCCTTGGAAGACAGGGCTACTAACTATGGCTACACCTTC. Its translation: CALEDRATNYGYTF.

CDR3 region: CASSLGGGFNGGIYEQYF. Written as DNA, the CDR3 is TGTGCCAGCAGCTTGGGGGGTGGATTCAACGGGGGTATCTACGAGCAGTACTTC. The chain links TRBV5-4 to TRBJ2-7, with a weak D call TRBD2 (6 bases). This CDR3 is 18 amino acids long. V lost 0 bases to trimming and J lost 3 bases, with 22 bases between them. Germline V lookup: CDR1 SGHNT, CDR2 YYREEE (reference sequence).

The CDR3 DNA reads as TGCGCCAGCAGCTTGGGGCAGGGGGCGAAAGACGAGCAGTACTTC. Amino acid sequence: CASSLGQGAKDEQYF. This rearrangement joins TRBV5-1 to TRBJ2-7; 8 bases are shared with TRBD1. Germline lookup yields CDR1 SGHRS and CDR2 YFSETQ. V shed 0 bases and J 5 bases; nucleotides not matched to a gene: 7. The CDR3 totals 15 residues.